This note documents a single TCR beta chain sequence. Its antigen is still unknown. The input lacks base qualities; no much larger clone sits a single base away. The CDR3 regions of human TCRbeta chains were analyzed by immunosequencing. Per the authors' processing: TCRs in the repertoires were compared against a reference library of SARS-CoV-2-specific TCRs that had been generated with the MIRA antigen-specificity platform. Breadth was defined as the fraction of unique TCRs that were SARS-CoV-2-associated, and depth was defined as the fraction of total T cells that were SARS-CoV-2-associated. Each spike-specific TCR was assigned to its reactive spike region and to a CD4 or CD8 class using the MIRA data. Log10-transformed breadth and depth values were compared by one-way ANOVA with Sidak's multiple comparisons tests. TCRdb stores this immuneACCESS table with in-frame sequences only. Part of the clones is absent; in the studies checked, under half of the shortfall reflects unresolved V genes, and no reason is known for the rest. D and trimming were read from the DNA, whereas the V and J calls and clone size are those reported in that table. For this sample the table gives approximately 150,000 clones, of which 80% to 95% were detected only once. The top ten clones comprise around 2.5% of the sample.

CDR3 length: 15 amino acids, cysteine to phenylalanine. Of all the DNA, just the CDR3 is kept, 45 bases in frame from base 1. CDR1 and CDR2 were assigned from the germline V gene as MNHEY and SVGAGI. Trimming costs V 0 bases and J 2 bases, and their ends lie 10 bases apart. The sample's time point label is to be understood as: baseline before first vaccination. The vaccinee samples were drawn from two UK trials, COV001 and COV002, one of which was a single-blind randomized controlled phase 2/3 trial testing AZD1222 (ChAdOx1 nCoV-19) in healthy adults. For TCRbeta chain sequencing, PBMC samples from trial participants were taken at day 0 and at day 28 after the second dose. This specimen comes from a study of T cell responses to AZD1222 COVID-19 vaccine (TCRdb year 2021). General notes on the study: AZD1222 recipients whose second dose came at about 4 weeks and those whose second dose came at about 12 weeks were combined into one group, since spike-specific TCR depth and breadth did not differ between the two schedules. A total of 230 to 250 trial participants underwent TCR sequencing, of whom about 200 had received two doses of AZD1222 and about 25 had received two doses of the MenACWY control vaccine. Enrollment into the trials was organized by age into subgroups of 18-55, 56-69 and 70-plus years, and those subgroups contained roughly 140, 27 and 60 TCR-sequenced participants, respectively. Paper-wide results and their limitations: After two AZD1222 doses, spike-specific TCR breadth and depth were significantly higher than at day 0 and than in MenACWY recipients. The whole spike protein was spanned by vaccine-associated CD4 TCRs, and dominant responses were seen in regions 160-218 and 743-854. Reportedly, almost half of the unique spike-specific TCRs recognized epitopes lying outside the regions that are mutated in the B.1.351 and B.1.1.7 variants. Because no day 14 peak-response samples were available, repertoires were characterized only after the peak T cell response. Conclusions about previously exposed vaccinees are limited, since just five or six AZD1222 recipients were seropositive for SARS-CoV-2 at baseline. Most participants were white British and females outnumbered males, and the authors suggested that clonal diversity may have been underestimated. In the small 56-69-year group, the increase in depth fell short of significance, most likely because of low power.

The sequence joins TRBV6-5 to TRBJ1-2, with TRBD1 perhaps the D gene, on 6 matching bases. The material sequenced was peripheral blood, taken on day 0 of AZD1222 vaccination. The receptor comes from an adult in good health. The bases are TGTGCCAGCAGTTACTCGAGAGGGGGGAACTATGGCTACACCTTC. The resulting protein is CASSYSRGGNYGYTF.